The rows below give T cell receptor beta chains drawn from one sample of a study of blood T cell repertoires in COVID-19. Some clones are missing from TCRdb's copy, which holds only in-frame ones; the method was immunoSEQ multiplex PCR. The sample holds a few hundred thousand clones; about 90% are singletons and the top ten take roughly 1.2%. The source material was PBMCs or T cells enriched from blood (not recorded which). The receptors shown here come from a human donor in a cohort exposed to, infected with or recovered from COVID-19 (not recorded which). The donor label of this sample is uncertain. Each CDR3 is given with its conserved first and last residue. A D gene is named only where the DNA matches it firmly. Size values are once, few and many counts, or a class for expanded clones, and some rows have none.

J	size	V	D	CDR3	DNA
TRBJ2-2	-	TRBV29-1	-	CSVERNTGELFF	TGCAGCGTTGAACGGAACACCGGGGAGCTGTTTTTT
TRBJ1-1	-	TRBV2	-	CASSESGVRTEAFF	TGTGCCAGCAGTGAGTCAGGCGTCAGGACTGAAGCTTTCTTT
TRBJ1-2	-	TRBV5-1	TRBD1	CASSLGITGGGYTF	TGCGCCAGCAGCTTGGGTATTACAGGGGGCGGCTACACCTTC
TRBJ2-5	-	TRBV4-2	-	CASSQSVSTKETQYF	TGTGCCAGCAGCCAAAGCGTTTCGACCAAAGAGACCCAGTACTTC
TRBJ1-4	-	TRBV25-1	TRBD1	CASSELGQSYATNEKLFF	TGTGCCAGCAGTGAATTGGGACAGAGTTATGCAACTAATGAAAAACTGTTTTTT
TRBJ1-1	-	TRBV5-6	-	CASSLYQGEAFF	TGTGCCAGCAGCTTATACCAGGGAGAAGCTTTCTTT
TRBJ2-2	-	TRBV29-1	-	CSVVRGTGELFF	TGCAGCGTTGTGCGGGGCACCGGGGAGCTGTTTTTT
TRBJ2-3	-	TRBV7-2	TRBD2	CASSLGTSFTDTQYF	TGTGCCAGCAGCCTGGGGACTAGCTTCACAGATACGCAGTATTTT
TRBJ1-2	-	TRBV30	TRBD1	CAWRQRTGGATYGYTF	TGTGCCTGGAGACAACGGACAGGGGGCGCCACCTATGGCTACACCTTC
TRBJ1-2	-	TRBV5-1	TRBD1	CASSSGTGTHGYTF	TGCGCCAGCAGCTCCGGGACAGGGACCCATGGCTACACCTTC
TRBJ2-7	-	TRBV5-1	TRBD2	CASSLVSGGYEQYF	TGCGCCAGCAGCTTAGTGAGCGGGGGGTACGAGCAGTACTTC
TRBJ1-6	once	TRBV27	TRBD1	CASSSSVGTGDSPLHF	TGTGCCAGCAGTTCTAGTGTCGGGACAGGGGATTCACCCCTCCACTTT
TRBJ2-5	-	TRBV5-4	-	CASSLSGGPQETQYF	TGTGCCAGCAGCTTGTCGGGGGGCCCACAAGAGACCCAGTACTTC
TRBJ1-2	-	TRBV7-2	-	CASSPSSDSLYGYTF	TGTGCCAGCAGCCCGAGCTCGGACAGCCTCTATGGCTACACCTTC
TRBJ2-3	once	TRBV14	-	CASSLSAGLGQYF	TGTGCCAGCAGCCTGTCCGCGGGCTTGGGGCAGTATTTT
TRBJ1-1	-	TRBV4-2	TRBD1	CASSWDSLNTEAFF	TGTGCCAGCAGCTGGGACAGCCTGAACACTGAAGCTTTCTTT